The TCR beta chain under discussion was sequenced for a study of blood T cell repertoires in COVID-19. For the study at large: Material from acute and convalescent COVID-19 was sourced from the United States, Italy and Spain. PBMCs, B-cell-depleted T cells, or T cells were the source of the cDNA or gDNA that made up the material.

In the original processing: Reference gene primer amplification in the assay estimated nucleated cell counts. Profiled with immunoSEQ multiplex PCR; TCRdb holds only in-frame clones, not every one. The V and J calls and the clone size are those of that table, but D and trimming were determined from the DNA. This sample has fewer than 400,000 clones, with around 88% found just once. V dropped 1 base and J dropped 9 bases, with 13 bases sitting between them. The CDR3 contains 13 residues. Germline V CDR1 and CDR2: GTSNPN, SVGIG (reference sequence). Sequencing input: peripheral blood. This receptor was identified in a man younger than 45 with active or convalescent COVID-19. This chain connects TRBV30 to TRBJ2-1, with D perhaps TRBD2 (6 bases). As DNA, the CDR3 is TGTGCCTGGAGTGGCCTCTCCGGGGGTGAGCAGTTCTTC. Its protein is CAWSGLSGGEQFF.